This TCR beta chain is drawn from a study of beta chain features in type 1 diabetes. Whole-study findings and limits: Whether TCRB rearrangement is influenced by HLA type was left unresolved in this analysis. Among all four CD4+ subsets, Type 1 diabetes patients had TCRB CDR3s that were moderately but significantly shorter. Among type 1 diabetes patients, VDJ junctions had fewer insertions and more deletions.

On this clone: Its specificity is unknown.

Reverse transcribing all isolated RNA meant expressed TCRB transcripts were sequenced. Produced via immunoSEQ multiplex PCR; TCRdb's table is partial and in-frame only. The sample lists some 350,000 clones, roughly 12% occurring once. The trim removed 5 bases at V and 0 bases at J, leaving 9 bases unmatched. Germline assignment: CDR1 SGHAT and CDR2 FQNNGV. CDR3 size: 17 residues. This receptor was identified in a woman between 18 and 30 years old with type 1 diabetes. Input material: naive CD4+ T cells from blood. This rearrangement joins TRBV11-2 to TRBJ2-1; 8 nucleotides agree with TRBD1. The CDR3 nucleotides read TGTGCCAGCAGCACACCCAGGGGGCCAAGCTCCTACAATGAGCAGTTCTTC. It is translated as CASSTPRGPSSYNEQFF.